The 22 T cell receptor beta chains listed next were all sequenced from one sample in a study of cytomegalovirus exposure and HLA in healthy donors. PCR used 60 Vbeta primers and 13 Jbeta primers. Clones were sequenced by immunoSEQ multiplex PCR, and TCRdb holds only the in-frame ones, with some missing. The sample has about 150,000 clones; roughly 80% are singletons. Material for sequencing was PBMCs. The receptors derive from a man in his forties in good health and CMV-seropositive.

The gene calls are TRBV7-7 and TRBJ2-5; tentatively, D is TRBD1 (6 bases). Per the germline V gene, CDR1 is SSHAT and CDR2 is FNYEAQ (reference sequence). V was shortened by 6 bases and J by 3 bases, with 11 bases between the two germline ends. The CDR3 has 13 residues. CDR3 sequence reads: CASSQGIKETQYF. For the CDR3, the DNA is TGTGCCAGCAGTCAGGGGATAAAAGAGACCCAGTACTTC.

Points on this clone: Relative to the germline gene, one junction end is altered; a read error may explain this. V gene TRBV6-6 combines with J gene TRBJ1-1; a weak D match, TRBD1 (5 bases). From germline, CDR1 is MNHNY and CDR2 SVGAGI (reference sequence). CDR3 length equals 16 residues. CDR3: CASSYSISPKGTEALF. CDR3 nucleotides: TGTGCCAGCAGTTACTCTATATCACCCAAAGGGACTGAAGCTCTCTTT.

The chain is built from TRBV5-1 and TRBJ2-1; TRBD1 matches at 8 bases. Looked up from germline, CDR1 is SGHRS and CDR2 is YFSETQ. The CDR3 length is 15 residues. Trimming cost V 5 bases and J 7 bases; bases outside gene matches: 11. The CDR3 loop is CASRLDRGWGNEQFF. The CDR3 DNA reads TGCGCCAGCAGACTCGACAGGGGATGGGGGAATGAGCAGTTCTTC.

V gene TRBV19 combines with J gene TRBJ2-1; 8 bases agree with TRBD2. V gave up 5 bases and J gave up 3 bases; unmatched junction bases: 3. The CDR3 consists of 14 residues. Germline V CDR1 and CDR2: LNHDA, SQIVND (reference sequence). CDR3 region: CASSAGTSYNEQFF. The CDR3 DNA sequence: TGTGCCAGTAGTGCCGGGACTAGCTACAATGAGCAGTTCTTC.

The V and J genes are TRBV5-1 and TRBJ2-1; maybe TRBD1 (6 bases). The CDR3 extends over 16 amino acids. Germline assignment: CDR1 SGHRS and CDR2 YFSETQ. V shed 1 base and J shed 0 bases, with 11 bases lying between them. The CDR3 here is CASSLTPGDSYNEQFF. CDR3 DNA: TGCGCCAGCAGCTTGACCCCAGGGGACTCCTACAATGAGCAGTTCTTC.

The chain links TRBV6-1 to TRBJ2-5, with a weak D call TRBD1 (6 bases). The CDR3 has 15 amino acids. Trimming shortened V by 7 bases and J by 2 bases, and 17 bases separated the two germline ends. The germline gives CDR1 MNHNS, CDR2 SASEGT. The CDR3 DNA reads TGTGCCAGCATGGGCCTTTGGACAGTACAAGAGACCCAGTACTTC. It specifies CASMGLWTVQETQYF.

The gene calls are TRBV5-6 and TRBJ1-2; TRBD1 is a possible D gene (6 bases). This CDR3 is built from 15 residues. V was clipped by 0 bases and J by 5 bases, with 14 bases between them. Germline loops: CDR1 SGHDT, CDR2 YYEEEE. CDR3 nucleotide sequence: TGTGCCAGCAGCTTGGACAGGACAGAGACATATGGCTACACCTTC. This translates into CASSLDRTETYGYTF.

This clone was detected once. This chain links TRBV19 with TRBJ2-7, with a weak D call TRBD2 (7 bases). CDR1 is LNHDA and CDR2 is SQIVND in the germline V gene (reference sequence). The CDR3 spans 17 residues. Trimming removed 4 bases at V and 0 bases at J, with 19 bases between. The CDR3 sequence: CASSTLSGGRISYEQYF. Written as DNA, the CDR3 is TGTGCCAGTAGTACGCTCTCCGGGGGGCGAATCTCCTACGAGCAGTACTTC.

The chain employs TRBV13 and TRBJ2-7; the match to TRBD2 covers 8 bases. CDR1 is PRHDT and CDR2 is FYEKMQ in the germline V gene (reference sequence). Germline trimming cut 5 bases from V and 1 base from J; bases unmatched to any gene: 10. The CDR3 length is 16 residues. The DNA for the CDR3 is TGTGCCAGCAGCATTTATAAAGGACTAGCTTCCTACGAGCAGTACTTC. It yields the protein CASSIYKGLASYEQYF. The whole variable domain, remainder taken from reference TRBV13 and TRBJ2-7, is AAGVIQSPRHLIKEKRETATLKCYPIPRHDTVYWYQQGPGQDPQFLISFYEKMQSDKGSIPDRFSAQQFSDYHSELNMSSLELGDSALYFCASSIYKGLASYEQYFGPGTRLTVT.

Comments on this clone: This specimen includes other DNA sequences encoding the same CDR3. DNA for the CDR3: TGTGCCAGCGCCTCAACAGTGCAAGAGACCCAGTACTTC. Protein product: CASASTVQETQYF. This chain uses TRBV5-4 with TRBJ2-5; D gene ambiguous. CDR3 length: 13 amino acids. V dropped 7 bases and J dropped 2 bases, with 12 bases sitting between them. Germline V gene lookup returns CDR1 SGHNT and CDR2 YYREEE (reference sequence).

This clone was counted a single time. The V call is TRBV5-1, the J call TRBJ2-7, with 10 bases matching TRBD1. This CDR3 contains 14 residues. Unmatched junction bases numbered 6, after V lost 4 bases and J lost 5 bases. The germline CDR1 and CDR2 sequences are SGHRS and YFSETQ. This CDR3 reads CASSLTGGNDEQYF. The CDR3 region has the DNA TGCGCCAGCAGCCTGACAGGGGGCAACGACGAGCAGTACTTC.

CDR3 DNA: TGTGCCAGTAGTGTCGGGGGGGCCTACCAAGAGACCCAGTACTTC. This sequence encodes CASSVGGAYQETQYF. The chain couples TRBV19 to TRBJ2-5; 8 bases fit TRBD2. V lost 5 bases, J lost 0 bases, and 5 bases stayed unmatched. The CDR3 sequence is 15 residues long. In germline, CDR1 is LNHDA, CDR2 SQIVND (reference sequence).

The chain recombines TRBV27 with TRBJ2-5, with a weak D call TRBD1 (5 bases). Near its end, the DNA agrees better with TRBJ2-7, so the J call may be wrong. The CDR3 has 15 residues. The germline CDR1 and CDR2 sequences are MNHEY and SMNVEV (reference sequence). This CDR3 is CASSRTGPGVFEQYF. Here the CDR3 DNA reads TGTGCCAGCAGTAGAACAGGCCCGGGTGTCTTCGAGCAGTACTTC.

This clone qualifies as medium-sized (0.01 to 0.1%). The chain joins TRBV7-9 to TRBJ1-3; the D gene is possibly TRBD1 (6 bases). V lost 8 bases and J 0 bases, leaving 11 bases between the germline ends. CDR3 size: 14 residues. CDR1 and CDR2 from the germline V gene are SEHNR and FQNEAQ (reference sequence). The CDR3 reads CASYDRSSGNTIYF. CDR3 DNA sequence: TGTGCCAGCTACGACAGGAGCTCTGGAAACACCATATATTTT.

J is TRBJ2-3 and V is TRBV28; TRBD2 matches at 7 bases. This CDR3 comprises 15 residues. V lost 3 bases and J lost 5; bases outside the gene matches: 8. CDR1 is MDHEN and CDR2 is SYDVKM in the germline V gene. CDR3 DNA sequence: TGTGCCAGCAGTTTGGAGCGGGATTTGGGAGATACGCAGTATTTT. This gives the protein CASSLERDLGDTQYF.

The genes are TRBV11-2 and TRBJ2-7; 12 bases agree with TRBD2. V was pared by 5 bases and J by 3 bases, with 11 bases of the junction left unmatched. The CDR3 contains 17 residues. The germline CDR1 and CDR2 sequences are SGHAT and FQNNGV. CDR3 sequence: CASSTRLAGVKVYEQYF. The CDR3 DNA sequence: TGTGCCAGCAGCACTCGACTAGCGGGAGTCAAAGTCTACGAGCAGTACTTC. Using reference TRBV11-2 and TRBJ2-7 for the parts outside the CDR3, the full variable domain is EAGVAQSPRYKIIEKRQSVAFWCNPISGHATLYWYQQILGQGPKLLIQFQNNGVVDDSQLPKDRFSAERLKGVDSTLKIQPAKLEDSAVYLCASSTRLAGVKVYEQYFGPGTRLTVT.

The J gene is TRBJ2-7, the V gene TRBV12-5, with 9 positions matching TRBD1. Germline V gene sequence: CDR1 LGHNT, CDR2 FRNRAP. Losses at the gene ends were 1 base for V and 3 bases for J; bases not matched to a gene: 7. The CDR3 runs to 16 residues. This CDR3 is CASGLAPPGQGYEQYF. The CDR3 DNA follows: TGTGCTAGTGGTTTGGCCCCACCGGGACAGGGCTACGAGCAGTACTTC.

The rearrangement uses TRBV28 and TRBJ2-2, with 9 bases fitting TRBD2. Germline-derived CDR1 and CDR2 are MDHEN and SYDVKM. V shed 5 bases, J shed 1 base, and the junction held 8 bases outside the gene matches. The CDR3 has 17 residues. CDR3 DNA: TGTGCCAGCAGTCAGTTAGCGGGAGTAAGGAACACCGGGGAGCTGTTTTTT. This gives the protein CASSQLAGVRNTGELFF.

The chain joins TRBV11-2 to TRBJ2-7; 14 positions agree with TRBD2. The CDR3 runs 17 residues. J gave up 0 bases and V 5 bases, and 6 bases lay outside the gene matches. Germline V gene lookup returns CDR1 SGHAT and CDR2 FQNNGV. CDR3 sequence (DNA): TGTGCCAGCAGCCGGGGACTAGCGGGAGCGTCCTCCTACGAGCAGTACTTC. The encoded protein is CASSRGLAGASSYEQYF.

The chain couples TRBV10-1 to TRBJ1-5; D perhaps matches TRBD1 (5 bases). The V end was cut by 11 bases, the J end by 1 base, with 15 bases between. In germline, CDR1 is WNHNN, CDR2 SYGVQD (reference sequence). The CDR3 has 14 residues. CDR3 in amino acids: CAVGQGGSNQPQHF. The CDR3, as DNA: TGCGCCGTCGGGCAGGGCGGAAGCAATCAGCCCCAGCATTTT.

The V call is TRBV25-1, the J call TRBJ2-2; TRBD1 matches at 11 bases. The trim removed 5 bases at V and 8 bases at J, leaving 7 bases unmatched. The CDR3 extends over 15 amino acids. The germline CDR1 and CDR2 sequences are MGHDK and SYGVNS. For the CDR3, the DNA is TGTGCCAGCAGTCCAACGGGACAGGGGGTGGGGGAGCTGTTTTTT. Translated: CASSPTGQGVGELFF.

This rearrangement joins TRBV18 to TRBJ2-6, with 8 bases matching TRBD1. The CDR3 is 18 residues long. CDR1 is KGHSH and CDR2 is LQKENI in the germline V gene. V shed 3 bases, J shed 1 base, and the junction held 8 bases outside the gene matches. The DNA of the CDR3 is TGTGCCAGCTCACCTCCCAGGGGGCAGACGTCTGGGGCCAACGTCCTGACTTTC. Amino acid sequence: CASSPPRGQTSGANVLTF.